The rows below give T cell receptor beta chains drawn from one sample of a study of blood T cell repertoires in COVID-19. The protocol was immunoSEQ multiplex PCR, while the TCRdb copy is restricted to in-frame clones and leaves out a portion. The sample contains about 290,000 clones, around 86% of which appear only once. The specimen sequenced was PBMCs or T cells enriched from blood (not recorded which). The receptor set was obtained from a woman aged 35 to 49 who had recovered from COVID-19. Each CDR3 is given with its conserved first and last residue. D genes are given only for firm matches. Clone size is shown for a subset of rows, as once, few, many or a class of expanded clone.

j_call: TRBJ1-2; v_call: TRBV6-5; cdr3_length: 14; clone_size: -; d_call: -; cdr3_nt: TGTGCCAGCAGTTACGACCGGGGGAACTATGGCTACACCTTC; cdr3_aa: CASSYDRGNYGYTF
j_call: TRBJ2-1; v_call: TRBV6-1; cdr3_length: 14; clone_size: few; d_call: -; cdr3_nt: TGTGCCAGCAGTGACGGCCCTAAGCGCAATGAGCAGTTCTTC; cdr3_aa: CASSDGPKRNEQFF
j_call: TRBJ2-5; v_call: TRBV29-1; cdr3_length: 16; clone_size: -; d_call: TRBD2; cdr3_nt: TGCAGCGTTGAAGATCCGGCTAGCGGGAGTCTTGAGACCCAGTACTTC; cdr3_aa: CSVEDPASGSLETQYF
j_call: TRBJ1-6; v_call: TRBV27; cdr3_length: 14; clone_size: -; d_call: -; cdr3_nt: TGTGCCAGCAGGGTCCAAGAGTATAATTCACCCCTCCACTTT; cdr3_aa: CASRVQEYNSPLHF
j_call: TRBJ1-1; v_call: TRBV11-3; cdr3_length: 15; clone_size: -; d_call: TRBD1; cdr3_nt: TGTGCCAGCAGCCCGGGGACAGGGGGCGGAATTGAAGCTTTCTTT; cdr3_aa: CASSPGTGGGIEAFF
j_call: TRBJ2-5; v_call: TRBV28; cdr3_length: 17; clone_size: -; d_call: -; cdr3_nt: TGTGCCAGCAGTGAGAGACCCCAGGGGTTTTCTTTGGAGACCCAGTACTTC; cdr3_aa: CASSERPQGFSLETQYF
j_call: TRBJ1-2; v_call: TRBV5-1; cdr3_length: 14; clone_size: -; d_call: TRBD1; cdr3_nt: TGCGCCAGCAGCATGGGACAGCTGCTAAATGGCTACACCTTC; cdr3_aa: CASSMGQLLNGYTF
j_call: TRBJ2-1; v_call: TRBV4-1; cdr3_length: 15; clone_size: -; d_call: TRBD2; cdr3_nt: TGCGCCAGCAGCCAAGTGACCGGGAGGGCCCTTGAGCAGTTCTTC; cdr3_aa: CASSQVTGRALEQFF
j_call: TRBJ2-7; v_call: TRBV3-1/TRBV3-2; cdr3_length: 17; clone_size: -; d_call: TRBD1; cdr3_nt: TGTGCCAGCAGCCAAGAAATTCCGGGACAGGGGGCCTACGAGCAGTACTTC; cdr3_aa: CASSQEIPGQGAYEQYF
j_call: TRBJ1-3; v_call: TRBV19; cdr3_length: 13; clone_size: few; d_call: -; cdr3_nt: TGTGCCAGTAGTACCCCAGCTGGAAACACCATATATTTT; cdr3_aa: CASSTPAGNTIYF
j_call: TRBJ1-1; v_call: TRBV3-1/TRBV3-2; cdr3_length: 14; clone_size: -; d_call: TRBD1; cdr3_nt: TGTGCCAGCAGCCAAGCCAGGGGGTGGACTGAAGCTTTCTTT; cdr3_aa: CASSQARGWTEAFF
j_call: TRBJ1-2; v_call: TRBV28; cdr3_length: 17; clone_size: -; d_call: TRBD1; cdr3_nt: TGTGCCAGCAGTTTAAGTCAGGGGGTTATGATAGGCTATGGCTACACCTTC; cdr3_aa: CASSLSQGVMIGYGYTF
j_call: TRBJ2-3; v_call: TRBV7-2; cdr3_length: 17; clone_size: -; d_call: TRBD2; cdr3_nt: TGTGCCAGCAGCTCCGGACTAGAAATACTGACGACAGATACGCAGTATTTT; cdr3_aa: CASSSGLEILTTDTQYF
j_call: TRBJ1-3; v_call: TRBV3-1/TRBV3-2; cdr3_length: 15; clone_size: -; d_call: -; cdr3_nt: TGTGCCAGCAGCCCCGTGGCGGGGACTGGAAACACCATATATTTT; cdr3_aa: CASSPVAGTGNTIYF
j_call: TRBJ2-2; v_call: TRBV7-3; cdr3_length: 13; clone_size: few; d_call: -; cdr3_nt: TGTGCCAGCAGCTTACTTAACACCGGGGAGCTGTTTTTT; cdr3_aa: CASSLLNTGELFF
j_call: TRBJ1-2; v_call: TRBV2; cdr3_length: 12; clone_size: -; d_call: -; cdr3_nt: TGTGCCAGCAGTAACAGGGTCTATGGCTACACCTTC; cdr3_aa: CASSNRVYGYTF
j_call: TRBJ1-6; v_call: TRBV15; cdr3_length: 15; clone_size: -; d_call: -; cdr3_nt: TGTGCCACCAGCAGAGAACGACTGAATAATTCACCCCTCCACTTT; cdr3_aa: CATSRERLNNSPLHF
j_call: TRBJ1-4; v_call: TRBV2; cdr3_length: 14; clone_size: -; d_call: TRBD1; cdr3_nt: TGTGCCAGCAGTGAAACAGGGGCAAATGAAAAACTGTTTTTT; cdr3_aa: CASSETGANEKLFF
j_call: TRBJ2-7; v_call: TRBV14; cdr3_length: 13; clone_size: -; d_call: -; cdr3_nt: TGTGCCAGCAGCCAAGCCTCTTCTTACGAGCAGTACTTC; cdr3_aa: CASSQASSYEQYF
j_call: TRBJ2-2; v_call: TRBV18; cdr3_length: 14; clone_size: -; d_call: -; cdr3_nt: TGTGCCAGCTCAACCACGAGGGACACCGGGGAGCTGTTTTTT; cdr3_aa: CASSTTRDTGELFF
j_call: TRBJ2-5; v_call: TRBV7-9; cdr3_length: 14; clone_size: -; d_call: -; cdr3_nt: TGTGCCAGCAGCTACGGACAGAACCAAGAGACCCAGTACTTC; cdr3_aa: CASSYGQNQETQYF
j_call: TRBJ2-5; v_call: TRBV11-2; cdr3_length: 14; clone_size: -; d_call: TRBD1; cdr3_nt: TGTGCCAGCAGTGGGGGACAGGGGGCGGAGACCCAGTACTTC; cdr3_aa: CASSGGQGAETQYF
j_call: TRBJ2-3; v_call: TRBV7-3; cdr3_length: 14; clone_size: -; d_call: -; cdr3_nt: TGTGCCAGCAGCTCCAGGGGCGGGACAGATACGCAGTATTTT; cdr3_aa: CASSSRGGTDTQYF
j_call: TRBJ2-3; v_call: TRBV14; cdr3_length: 15; clone_size: many; d_call: -; cdr3_nt: TGTGCCAGCAGCCAAAAGCGGGCCAGCACAGATACGCAGTATTTT; cdr3_aa: CASSQKRASTDTQYF
j_call: TRBJ1-1; v_call: TRBV19; cdr3_length: 15; clone_size: once; d_call: -; cdr3_nt: TGTGCCAGTAGTATAGACCACATTGTCAGGGATTGGGCTTTCTTT; cdr3_aa: CASSIDHIVRDWAFF
j_call: TRBJ1-6; v_call: TRBV19; cdr3_length: 16; clone_size: -; d_call: TRBD1; cdr3_nt: TGTGCCAGTAGTCAACGACAGGGCAGCTATAATTCACCCCTCCACTTT; cdr3_aa: CASSQRQGSYNSPLHF
j_call: TRBJ1-4; v_call: TRBV5-1; cdr3_length: 17; clone_size: -; d_call: -; cdr3_nt: TGCGCCAGCAGCTTGGATGGCCGGGTCGCAACTAATGAAAAACTGTTTTTT; cdr3_aa: CASSLDGRVATNEKLFF
j_call: TRBJ2-1; v_call: TRBV18; cdr3_length: 16; clone_size: -; d_call: TRBD1; cdr3_nt: TGTGCCAGCTCACCACAGACAGGGGGCAACCACAATGAGCAGTTCTTC; cdr3_aa: CASSPQTGGNHNEQFF
j_call: TRBJ1-5; v_call: TRBV19; cdr3_length: 14; clone_size: -; d_call: -; cdr3_nt: TGTGCCAGTAGTCCGCTCCCGGGGGGGCAGCCCCAGCATTTT; cdr3_aa: CASSPLPGGQPQHF
j_call: TRBJ2-5; v_call: TRBV2; cdr3_length: 14; clone_size: -; d_call: -; cdr3_nt: TGTGCCAGCAGTGGGTCAGGGTTGAGGGAGACCCAGTACTTC; cdr3_aa: CASSGSGLRETQYF
j_call: TRBJ2-2; v_call: TRBV5-4; cdr3_length: 16; clone_size: -; d_call: TRBD2; cdr3_nt: TGTGCCAGCAGCTTCGGTGGAGCGGGAATCCCCGGGGAGCTGTTTTTT; cdr3_aa: CASSFGGAGIPGELFF
j_call: TRBJ2-1; v_call: TRBV13; cdr3_length: 14; clone_size: -; d_call: TRBD2; cdr3_nt: TGTGCCAGCAGCAAGCGGGAGGGGTACAATGAGCAGTTCTTC; cdr3_aa: CASSKREGYNEQFF
j_call: TRBJ1-2; v_call: TRBV7-2; cdr3_length: 15; clone_size: -; d_call: TRBD1; cdr3_nt: TGTGCCAGCAGTTCCGGACAGGGCCTTGCGGGTGGCTACACCTTC; cdr3_aa: CASSSGQGLAGGYTF
j_call: TRBJ2-3; v_call: TRBV30; cdr3_length: 12; clone_size: once; d_call: -; cdr3_nt: TGTGCCTGGAGTGTAAGCCGCGATACGCAGTATTTT; cdr3_aa: CAWSVSRDTQYF
j_call: TRBJ2-3; v_call: TRBV18; cdr3_length: 20; clone_size: -; d_call: TRBD2; cdr3_nt: TGTGCCAGCTCACCCCTGACTAGCGGGGGGAGACTACTCGACACAGATACGCAGTATTTT; cdr3_aa: CASSPLTSGGRLLDTDTQYF
j_call: TRBJ2-3; v_call: TRBV29-1; cdr3_length: 14; clone_size: -; d_call: TRBD1; cdr3_nt: TGCAGCGTTGTCAGGGACAGAAACACAGATACGCAGTATTTT; cdr3_aa: CSVVRDRNTDTQYF
j_call: TRBJ2-1; v_call: TRBV24-1; cdr3_length: 13; clone_size: -; d_call: -; cdr3_nt: TGTGCCACCAGTGACGGGGGTGCTTATGAGCAGTTCTTC; cdr3_aa: CATSDGGAYEQFF
j_call: TRBJ1-2; v_call: TRBV3-1/TRBV3-2; cdr3_length: 12; clone_size: -; d_call: -; cdr3_nt: TGTGCCAGCAGCTTAGGGGTGGGCGGCTACACCTTC; cdr3_aa: CASSLGVGGYTF
j_call: TRBJ2-7; v_call: TRBV24-1; cdr3_length: 17; clone_size: -; d_call: TRBD1; cdr3_nt: TGTGCCACCAGTGATTTGCGGGGGCAGGGGGCCTTATACGAGCAGTACTTC; cdr3_aa: CATSDLRGQGALYEQYF
j_call: TRBJ1-2; v_call: TRBV6-5; cdr3_length: 14; clone_size: once; d_call: TRBD1; cdr3_nt: TGTGCCAGCACTCGCAGGGGGCGCACCTATGGCTACACCTTC; cdr3_aa: CASTRRGRTYGYTF
j_call: TRBJ1-2; v_call: TRBV5-1; cdr3_length: 15; clone_size: -; d_call: TRBD1; cdr3_nt: TGCGCCAGCAGCTTGGCGGGACAGGGGCTTGGTGGCTACACCTTC; cdr3_aa: CASSLAGQGLGGYTF
j_call: TRBJ2-3; v_call: TRBV13; cdr3_length: 15; clone_size: -; d_call: -; cdr3_nt: TGTGCCAGCAGCTTGAGGACAGAGAGCACAGATACGCAGTATTTT; cdr3_aa: CASSLRTESTDTQYF
j_call: TRBJ1-1; v_call: TRBV7-8; cdr3_length: 13; clone_size: -; d_call: -; cdr3_nt: TGTGCCAGCAGCTTACAGAACAGTCTTGAAGCTTTCTTT; cdr3_aa: CASSLQNSLEAFF
j_call: TRBJ1-1; v_call: TRBV9; cdr3_length: 12; clone_size: once; d_call: -; cdr3_nt: TGTGCCAGCAGCGTAGGGGGCGCTGAAGCTTTCTTT; cdr3_aa: CASSVGGAEAFF
j_call: TRBJ2-7; v_call: TRBV5-5; cdr3_length: 15; clone_size: once; d_call: TRBD1; cdr3_nt: TGTGCCAGCGGTTTTCCCAAGGGGGCGGGCAACGAGCAGTACTTC; cdr3_aa: CASGFPKGAGNEQYF
j_call: TRBJ2-3; v_call: TRBV5-1; cdr3_length: 16; clone_size: -; d_call: TRBD1; cdr3_nt: TGCGCCAGCAGCCGGGAGGACAGGGGAGGGACAGATACGCAGTATTTT; cdr3_aa: CASSREDRGGTDTQYF
j_call: TRBJ1-1; v_call: TRBV4-2; cdr3_length: 15; clone_size: -; d_call: -; cdr3_nt: TGTGCCAGCAGCCAAGGGACAGCTGGGAACACTGAAGCTTTCTTT; cdr3_aa: CASSQGTAGNTEAFF
j_call: TRBJ1-1; v_call: TRBV7-8; cdr3_length: 13; clone_size: -; d_call: -; cdr3_nt: TGTGCCAGCAGCTACGGGTTGGTGAATGAAGCTTTCTTT; cdr3_aa: CASSYGLVNEAFF
j_call: TRBJ1-4; v_call: TRBV15; cdr3_length: 14; clone_size: -; d_call: -; cdr3_nt: TGTGCCACCAGCAGGGACAGCGCTTTTGAAAAACTGTTTTTT; cdr3_aa: CATSRDSAFEKLFF
j_call: TRBJ2-7; v_call: TRBV2; cdr3_length: 15; clone_size: once; d_call: -; cdr3_nt: TGTGCCAGCAGCGGCGGACAAATTCTTTCCTACGAGCAGTACTTC; cdr3_aa: CASSGGQILSYEQYF
j_call: TRBJ1-4; v_call: TRBV29-1; cdr3_length: 11; clone_size: -; d_call: -; cdr3_nt: TGCAGCGTAGCTGAGAATGAAAAACTGTTTTTT; cdr3_aa: CSVAENEKLFF
j_call: TRBJ2-6; v_call: TRBV18; cdr3_length: 16; clone_size: -; d_call: TRBD1; cdr3_nt: TGTGCCAGCCGACTGACAGGGATCTCTGGGGCCAACGTCCTGACTTTC; cdr3_aa: CASRLTGISGANVLTF
j_call: TRBJ2-1; v_call: TRBV30; cdr3_length: 15; clone_size: -; d_call: TRBD2; cdr3_nt: TGTGCCTGGAGTGACAACGGACTAGCGCGGAATGAGCAGTTCTTC; cdr3_aa: CAWSDNGLARNEQFF
j_call: TRBJ2-5; v_call: TRBV12-3/TRBV12-4; cdr3_length: 12; clone_size: -; d_call: -; cdr3_nt: TGTGCCAGCGGGGGGATTGGAGAGACCCAGTACTTC; cdr3_aa: CASGGIGETQYF
j_call: TRBJ2-3; v_call: TRBV27; cdr3_length: 18; clone_size: -; d_call: TRBD2; cdr3_nt: TGTGCCAGCAGTTCACTTATGGGACTAGCGGGAGCGGGAGATACGCAGTATTTT; cdr3_aa: CASSSLMGLAGAGDTQYF
j_call: TRBJ1-1; v_call: TRBV2; cdr3_length: 12; clone_size: -; d_call: -; cdr3_nt: TGTGCCAGCATGGAGACGAACACTGAAGCTTTCTTT; cdr3_aa: CASMETNTEAFF
j_call: TRBJ1-1; v_call: TRBV30; cdr3_length: 11; clone_size: -; d_call: -; cdr3_nt: TGTGCCTGGAACGGAGACACTGAAGCTTTCTTT; cdr3_aa: CAWNGDTEAFF
j_call: TRBJ1-1; v_call: TRBV19; cdr3_length: 14; clone_size: -; d_call: TRBD1; cdr3_nt: TGTGCCAGTAGTGAAAACAGGGGGCGTGCTGAAGCTTTCTTT; cdr3_aa: CASSENRGRAEAFF
j_call: TRBJ1-5; v_call: TRBV25-1; cdr3_length: 16; clone_size: -; d_call: -; cdr3_nt: TGTGCCAGCAGTGGAGAACAGGGAAATGTAGGACAGCCCCAGCATTTT; cdr3_aa: CASSGEQGNVGQPQHF